A single sample is the source of the 8 T cell receptor beta chains below, sequenced in a study of blood T cell repertoires in COVID-19. Generated by immunoSEQ multiplex PCR, the TCRdb table keeps only in-frame clones and is missing some. The data contain under 45,000 clones, 88% of them seen just once; the ten biggest clones take up 1% to 1.5%. What was sequenced was peripheral blood. These receptors all stem from a middle-aged woman with acute or convalescent COVID-19.

The V and J genes are TRBV19 and TRBJ1-4; TRBD1 agrees at 9 bases. The CDR3 runs 16 residues. Germline V gives CDR1 LNHDA, CDR2 SQIVND (reference sequence). J gave up 1 base and V 5 bases, and 5 bases lay outside the gene matches. The CDR3 bases are TGTGCCAGTAGTTGGGACAGGGACCTAACTAATGAAAAACTGTTTTTT. Its translation: CASSWDRDLTNEKLFF. Full variable domain (rest looked up from reference TRBV19 and TRBJ1-4): DGGITQSPKYLFRKEGQNVTLSCEQNLNHDAMYWYRQDPGQGLRLIYYSQIVNDFQKGDIAEGYSVSREKKESFPLTVTSAQKNPTAFYLCASSWDRDLTNEKLFFGSGTQLSVL.

CDR3 sequence (DNA): TGTGCCAGCAGTTTTTCCAGTGCAACTAATGAAAAACTGTTTTTT. It yields the protein CASSFSSATNEKLFF. This chain joins TRBV28 and TRBJ1-4; no clear D gene. The V end lost 3 bases, the J end lost 0 bases, and 8 bases lay between the germline ends. Germline V gene data show CDR1 as MDHEN and CDR2 as SYDVKM. CDR3 length: 15 residues.

The V and J genes are TRBV5-1 and TRBJ1-1, with 10 bases lining up with TRBD1. V lost 1 base, J lost 2 bases, and 2 bases stayed unmatched. Germline assignment: CDR1 SGHRS and CDR2 YFSETQ. This CDR3 has 15 residues. CDR3 region: CASSLRTGGNTEAFF. The CDR3 DNA reads as TGCGCCAGCAGCTTGCGGACAGGGGGTAACACTGAAGCTTTCTTT. The full variable domain, rest sourced from reference TRBV5-1 and TRBJ1-1, is KAGVTQTPRYLIKTRGQQVTLSCSPISGHRSVSWYQQTPGQGLQFLFEYFSETQRNKGNFPGRFSGRQFSNSRSEMNVSTLELGDSALYLCASSLRTGGNTEAFFGQGTRLTVV.

This chain links TRBV6-2 or TRBV6-3 with TRBJ1-4; D not resolved. Germline values: CDR1 MNHEY, CDR2 SVGEGT. The length of the CDR3 is 15 residues. The V gene lost 6 bases and the J gene lost 6 bases, with 17 bases spanning the gap. Here the CDR3 DNA reads TGTGCCAGCAGCCCCCGGGGAGGATCCGATGAAAAACTGTTTTTT. Protein sequence: CASSPRGGSDEKLFF.

A single count supports this clone. The chain recombines TRBV28 with TRBJ1-2, with 7 bases fitting TRBD1. The CDR3 totals 11 residues. CDR1 and CDR2 (germline): MDHEN, SYDVKM. Trimming removed 11 bases from V and 6 bases from J; junction bases left unmatched: 6. CDR3 loop: CASSQGDGYTF. CDR3 sequence (DNA): TGTGCCTCCAGCCAGGGGGATGGCTACACCTTC.

The chain employs TRBV7-3 and TRBJ2-1; 12 nucleotides agree with TRBD2. This CDR3 has 13 residues. V trimming: 5 bases; J trimming: 7 bases; junction bases outside the gene matches: 0. Germline CDR1 SGHTA, CDR2 FQGTGA. DNA of the CDR3: TGTGCCAGCAGCACTAGCGGGAGGAATGAGCAGTTCTTC. Translating it yields CASSTSGRNEQFF.

The V gene is TRBV7-2, the J gene TRBJ1-1; a possible D gene is TRBD1 (5 bases). Germline-derived CDR1 and CDR2 are SGHTA and FQGNSA. Deletions cut 5 bases from V and 5 bases from J, with 15 bases between. This CDR3 is built from 14 residues. Here the CDR3 reads CASSLRVRDTEAFF. The DNA for the CDR3 is TGTGCCAGCAGCCTCAGGGTACGAGATACTGAAGCTTTCTTT.

The V call is TRBV19, the J call TRBJ1-2; 10 positions match TRBD1. CDR1 LNHDA and CDR2 SQIVND come from the germline V gene (reference sequence). The CDR3 totals 13 residues. V was clipped by 10 bases and J by 11 bases; unmatched bases: 13. The CDR3 region is CATTEGDRGAYTF. DNA for the CDR3: TGTGCCACGACGGAGGGGGACAGGGGTGCATACACCTTC.